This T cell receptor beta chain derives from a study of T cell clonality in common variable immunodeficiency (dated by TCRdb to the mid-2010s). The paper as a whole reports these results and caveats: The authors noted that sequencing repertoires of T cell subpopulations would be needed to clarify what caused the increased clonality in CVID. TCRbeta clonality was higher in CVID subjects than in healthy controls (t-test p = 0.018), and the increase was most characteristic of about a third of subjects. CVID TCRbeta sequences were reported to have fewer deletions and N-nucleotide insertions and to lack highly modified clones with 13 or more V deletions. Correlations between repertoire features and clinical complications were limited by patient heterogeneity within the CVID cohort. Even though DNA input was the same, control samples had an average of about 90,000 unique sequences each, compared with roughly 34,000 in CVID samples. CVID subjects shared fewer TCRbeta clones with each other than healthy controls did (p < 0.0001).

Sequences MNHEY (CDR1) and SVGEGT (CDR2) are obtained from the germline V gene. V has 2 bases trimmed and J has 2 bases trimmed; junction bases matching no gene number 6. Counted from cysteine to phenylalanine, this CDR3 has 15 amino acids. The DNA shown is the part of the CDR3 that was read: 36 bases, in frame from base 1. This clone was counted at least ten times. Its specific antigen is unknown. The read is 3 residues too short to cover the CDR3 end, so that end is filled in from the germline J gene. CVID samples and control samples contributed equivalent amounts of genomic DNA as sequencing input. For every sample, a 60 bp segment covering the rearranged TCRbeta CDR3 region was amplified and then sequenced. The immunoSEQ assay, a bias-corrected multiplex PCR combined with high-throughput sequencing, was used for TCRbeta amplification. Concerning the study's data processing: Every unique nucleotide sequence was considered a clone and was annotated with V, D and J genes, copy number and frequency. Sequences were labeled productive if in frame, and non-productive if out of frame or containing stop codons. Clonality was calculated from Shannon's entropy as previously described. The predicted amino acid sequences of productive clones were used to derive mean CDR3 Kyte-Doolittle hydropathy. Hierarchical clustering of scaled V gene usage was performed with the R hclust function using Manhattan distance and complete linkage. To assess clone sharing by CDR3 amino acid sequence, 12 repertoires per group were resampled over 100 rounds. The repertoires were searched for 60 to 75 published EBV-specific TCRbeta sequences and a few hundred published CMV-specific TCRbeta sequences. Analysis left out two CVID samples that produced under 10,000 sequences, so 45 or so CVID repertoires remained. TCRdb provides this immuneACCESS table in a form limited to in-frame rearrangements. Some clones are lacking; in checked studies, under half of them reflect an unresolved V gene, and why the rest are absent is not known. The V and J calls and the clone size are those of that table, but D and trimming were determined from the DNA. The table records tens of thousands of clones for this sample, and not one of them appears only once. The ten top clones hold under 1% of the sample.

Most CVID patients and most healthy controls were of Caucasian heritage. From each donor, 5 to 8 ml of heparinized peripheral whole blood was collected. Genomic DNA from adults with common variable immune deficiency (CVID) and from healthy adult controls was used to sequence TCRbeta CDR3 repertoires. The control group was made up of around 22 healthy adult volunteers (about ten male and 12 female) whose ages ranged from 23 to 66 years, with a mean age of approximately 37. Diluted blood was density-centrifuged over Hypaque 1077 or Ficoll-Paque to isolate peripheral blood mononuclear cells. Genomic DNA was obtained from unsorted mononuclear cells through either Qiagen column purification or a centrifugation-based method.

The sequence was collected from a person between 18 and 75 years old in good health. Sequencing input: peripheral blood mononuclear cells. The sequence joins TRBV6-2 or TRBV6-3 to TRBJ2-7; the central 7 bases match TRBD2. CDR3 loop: CASSYPPAGAYEQYF. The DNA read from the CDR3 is TGTGCCAGCAGTTACCCCCCTGCGGGAGCCTACGAG.